The 5 T cell receptor beta chains below come from one sample, sequenced in a study of blood T cell repertoires in COVID-19. The table came from immunoSEQ multiplex PCR; TCRdb's copy has only in-frame clones and leaves some out. The sample lists roughly 160,000 clones, roughly 88% seen once, with approximately 2.9% in the top ten. Sequencing was carried out using peripheral blood. The receptors derive from a woman between 55 and 75 years old with acute or convalescent COVID-19.

V usage is TRBV7-2 and J usage is TRBJ2-5, with 12 positions matching TRBD1. J lost 1 base, V lost 5 bases, and 5 bases had no gene match. CDR1 and CDR2 (germline): SGHTA, FQGNSA. The CDR3 has 16 amino acids. The CDR3 coding sequence is TGTGCCAGCAGCCCGGGGACAGGGGGCGCCCAAGAGACCCAGTACTTC. Protein product: CASSPGTGGAQETQYF.

The gene calls are TRBV18 and TRBJ2-5, with TRBD1 matching 7 bases. Germline lookup yields CDR1 KGHSH and CDR2 LQKENI. The trim removed 6 bases at V and 4 bases at J, leaving 11 bases unmatched. The CDR3 is 15 residues long. CDR3 loop: CASSSGQARTETQYF. The CDR3 DNA sequence: TGTGCCAGCTCGTCCGGACAGGCCCGGACAGAGACCCAGTACTTC.

The CDR3 DNA is TGTGCCAGCAGCTTGCAGGGTCTAGGGTCCTACGAGCAGTACTTC. It encodes CASSLQGLGSYEQYF. V gene TRBV5-4 combines with J gene TRBJ2-7, with TRBD1 as a possible D gene (5 bases). CDR1 and CDR2 (germline): SGHNT, YYREEE (reference sequence). CDR3 length equals 15 residues. Trimming took 1 base from V and 1 from J, leaving 12 bases between them.

V and J are TRBV21-1 and TRBJ2-1; TRBD2 is the table's D call and was not checked against the DNA. TRBV21-1 is marked as a pseudogene. The CDR3 contains 19 residues. This chain's CDR3 is CASSRSGTSGGALVNEQFF. In nucleotides, the CDR3 is TGTGCCAGCAGCAGATCCGGGACTAGCGGGGGGGCCTTAGTCAATGAGCAGTTCTTC.

The chain carries TRBV5-1 and TRBJ1-1; TRBD1 matches at 10 bases. After removal of 3 bases from V and 2 bases from J, the junction contained 13 bases not matched to a gene. This CDR3 comprises 18 residues. Germline CDR1 is SGHRS and CDR2 is YFSETQ. CDR3 amino acids: CASSSAAGQGLGNTEAFF. The CDR3 bases are TGCGCCAGCAGCTCGGCCGCGGGACAGGGGTTGGGCAACACTGAAGCTTTCTTT.